This T cell receptor beta chain appears in the sequencing data of a study of regulatory T cells in long-lasting Graves disease. About the research overall: Graves' cases, newly diagnosed, had used antithyroid drugs under 3 months. General study results and limits: For persistent Graves' patients, TCR diversity was lower than for newly diagnosed ones.

Noted time point: newly diagnosed GD, antithyroid drugs for less than 3 months. RNA isolated from PBMCs was used to make the TCR library. On this clonotype: Its specificity is not known. At one end, the junction sequence differs from germline, possibly due to a read error.

Both iRepertoire HTBI primers and Arm-PCR of CDR3 regions were used to build the TCR beta libraries. MiXCR, applied by TCRdb to the multiplex PCR reads, yields one record per CDR3 protein. The sample includes a few hundred thousand distinct CDR3 sequences, roughly 13% of them seen just once. This sample was shared with a second study, whose subject was T cells in Graves' hyperthyroidism and ophthalmopathy. From that second work: The TCR CDR3 was amplified in a first-round RT-PCR using the HTBI primer set. The model foresaw ophthalmopathy a median roughly 6 months prior to onset.

The sequences come from peripheral blood mononuclear cells (PBMCs), collected at new diagnosis, from a patient treated with antithyroid drugs. This TCR was sampled from a young man with Graves disease.

As DNA, the CDR3 is TGCGCCAGCAGGGGAGGGGCCGGGGAGCTGATTTTT. Translating it yields CASRGGAGELIF. J is TRBJ2-2 and V is TRBV10-1; 7 bases line up with TRBD2. This CDR3 has 12 residues. Germline-derived CDR1 and CDR2 are WNHNN and SYGVQD (reference sequence).